The next 4 T cell receptor beta chains were all read from a single sample in a study of control samples from healthy donors and cancer patients. Some clones are missing from TCRdb's copy, which holds only in-frame ones; the method was immunoSEQ multiplex PCR. Among around 140,000 clones listed, roughly 90% were seen once. Sequencing used PBMCs. These receptor sequences come from a man in his forties or fifties with head and neck cancer.

This rearrangement joins TRBV29-1 to TRBJ2-2; D unresolved. Trimming removed 6 bases at V and 2 bases at J, with 10 bases between. This CDR3 has 13 amino acids. Per germline, CDR1 SQVTM and CDR2 ANQGSEA. In DNA, the CDR3 is TGCAGCGTGTGGACCTTCAACACCGGGGAGCTGTTTTTT. Protein: CSVWTFNTGELFF.

This clone was observed a handful of times. V and J are TRBV4-1 and TRBJ1-6; possibly TRBD1 for D (5 bases). Deletions cut 3 bases from V and 3 bases from J, with 12 bases between. The germline gives CDR1 MGHRA, CDR2 YSYEKL. The CDR3 runs 16 residues. The CDR3 DNA reads as TGCGCCAGCAGCCACAAAGAGACAGACTATAATTCACCCCTCCACTTT. This sequence encodes CASSHKETDYNSPLHF.

V usage is TRBV11-2 and J usage is TRBJ1-1; weak D call: TRBD1 (5 bases). The germline V gene has CDR1 SGHAT and CDR2 FQNNGV. The ends were cut back, 5 bases at V and 0 bases at J, with 10 bases in the middle. The CDR3 spans 14 residues. The chain's CDR3 is CASSTGRLNTEAFF. In DNA, the CDR3 is TGTGCCAGCAGCACGGGACGCTTGAACACTGAAGCTTTCTTT.

Comment on this clone: The sample has other DNA sequences that encode this CDR3 too. The J gene is TRBJ1-3, the V gene TRBV5-1; perhaps TRBD1 as D (5 bases). Germline lookup yields CDR1 SGHRS and CDR2 YFSETQ. CDR3 length: 14 residues. V lost 0 bases and J 2 bases, leaving 6 bases between the germline ends. The CDR3 reads CASSLGGAGNTIYF. DNA of the CDR3: TGCGCCAGCAGCTTGGGAGGGGCTGGAAACACCATATATTTT.